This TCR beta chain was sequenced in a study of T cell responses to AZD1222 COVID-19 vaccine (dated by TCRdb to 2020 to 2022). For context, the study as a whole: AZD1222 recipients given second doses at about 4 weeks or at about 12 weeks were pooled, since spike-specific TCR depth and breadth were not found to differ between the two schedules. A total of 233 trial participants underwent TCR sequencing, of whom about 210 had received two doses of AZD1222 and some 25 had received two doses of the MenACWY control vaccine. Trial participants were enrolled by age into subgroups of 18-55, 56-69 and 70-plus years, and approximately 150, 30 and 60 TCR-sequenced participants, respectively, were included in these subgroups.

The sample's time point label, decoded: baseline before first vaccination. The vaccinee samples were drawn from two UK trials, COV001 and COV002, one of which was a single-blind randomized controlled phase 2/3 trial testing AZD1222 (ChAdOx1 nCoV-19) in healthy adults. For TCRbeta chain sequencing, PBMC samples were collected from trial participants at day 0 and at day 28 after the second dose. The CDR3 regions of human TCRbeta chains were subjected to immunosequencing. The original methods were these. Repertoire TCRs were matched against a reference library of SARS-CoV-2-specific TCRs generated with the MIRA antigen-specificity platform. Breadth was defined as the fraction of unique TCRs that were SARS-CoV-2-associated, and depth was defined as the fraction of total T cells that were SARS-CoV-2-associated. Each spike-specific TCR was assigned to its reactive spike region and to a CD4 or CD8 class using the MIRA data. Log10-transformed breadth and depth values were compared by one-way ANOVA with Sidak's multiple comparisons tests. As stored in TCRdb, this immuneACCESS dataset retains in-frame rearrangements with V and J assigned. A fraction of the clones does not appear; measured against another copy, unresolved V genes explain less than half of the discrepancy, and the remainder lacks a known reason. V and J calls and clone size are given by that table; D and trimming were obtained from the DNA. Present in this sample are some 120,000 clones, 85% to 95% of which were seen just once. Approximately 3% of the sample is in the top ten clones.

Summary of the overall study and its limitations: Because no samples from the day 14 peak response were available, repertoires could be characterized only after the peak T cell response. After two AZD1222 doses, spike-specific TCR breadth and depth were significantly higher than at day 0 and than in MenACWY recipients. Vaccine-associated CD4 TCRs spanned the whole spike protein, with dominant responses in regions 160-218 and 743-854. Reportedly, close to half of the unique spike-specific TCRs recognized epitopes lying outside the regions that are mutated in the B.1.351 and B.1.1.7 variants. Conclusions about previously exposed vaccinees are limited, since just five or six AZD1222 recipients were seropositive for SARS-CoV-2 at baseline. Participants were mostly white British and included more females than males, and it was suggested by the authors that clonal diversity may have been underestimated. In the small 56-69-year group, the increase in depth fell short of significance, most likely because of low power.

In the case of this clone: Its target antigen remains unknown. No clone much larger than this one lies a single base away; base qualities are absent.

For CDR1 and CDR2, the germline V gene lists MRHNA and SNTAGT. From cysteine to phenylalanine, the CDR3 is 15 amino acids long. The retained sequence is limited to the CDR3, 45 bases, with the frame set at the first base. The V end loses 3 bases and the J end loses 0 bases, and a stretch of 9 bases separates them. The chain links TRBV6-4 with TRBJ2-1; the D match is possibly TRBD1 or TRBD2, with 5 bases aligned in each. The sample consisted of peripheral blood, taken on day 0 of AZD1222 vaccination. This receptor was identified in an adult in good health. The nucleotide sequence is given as TGTGCCAGCAGTGAATGGGGGAGCTCCTACAATGAGCAGTTCTTC. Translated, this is CASSEWGSSYNEQFF.